This T cell receptor beta chain was sequenced for a study of blood T cell repertoires in COVID-19. Study context: Sources were T cells, B-cell-depleted T cells, or PBMCs; the material itself was cDNA or gDNA.

Original handling: Amplified reference gene primers provided the basis for estimating nucleated cell counts. The repertoire was sequenced with immunoSEQ multiplex PCR; TCRdb's copy has only in-frame clones and lacks some. That table supplies the V and J calls and clone size; D and trimming were determined from the DNA. The data show roughly 120,000 clones, with roughly 80% seen just once and 4.5% to 6% held by the top ten. The CDR3 spans 13 residues. Germline V gene sequence: CDR1 MNHNY, CDR2 SVGAGI (reference sequence). V was cut by 5 bases and J by 10 bases, with 12 bases left in between. This TCR was recovered from an older man with COVID-19, enrolled during active disease. The sequencing input was peripheral blood. The chain carries TRBV6-6 and TRBJ1-6; the D is unclear. The CDR3 loop is CASSARSGSPLHF. The CDR3 coding sequence is TGTGCCAGCAGTGCCCGATCAGGCTCACCCCTCCACTTT.